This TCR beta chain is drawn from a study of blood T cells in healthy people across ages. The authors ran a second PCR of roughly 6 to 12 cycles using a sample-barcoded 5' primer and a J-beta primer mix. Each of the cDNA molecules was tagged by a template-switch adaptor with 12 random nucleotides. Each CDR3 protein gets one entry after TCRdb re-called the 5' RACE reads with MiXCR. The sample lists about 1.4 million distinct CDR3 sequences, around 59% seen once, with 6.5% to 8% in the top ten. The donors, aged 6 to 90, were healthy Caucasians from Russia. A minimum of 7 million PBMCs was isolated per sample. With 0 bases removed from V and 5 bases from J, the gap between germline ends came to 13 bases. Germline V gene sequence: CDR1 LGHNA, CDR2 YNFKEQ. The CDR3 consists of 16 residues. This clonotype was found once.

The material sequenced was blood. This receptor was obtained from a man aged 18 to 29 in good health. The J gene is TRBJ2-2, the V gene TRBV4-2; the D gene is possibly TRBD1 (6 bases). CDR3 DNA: TGTGCCAGCAGCCAAGATTTGAGACAGGTGACCGGGGAGCTGTTTTTT. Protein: CASSQDLRQVTGELFF.